The 26 T cell receptor beta chains given below trace back to one sample, sequenced in a study of CD8 T cells in Susac syndrome. RNA in amounts of roughly 0.5 to 1 ug was reverse transcribed with random hexamers. TCRdb used MiXCR to reprocess the immunoSEQ multiplex PCR reads, holding one entry per CDR3 protein. The sample yields under 85,000 distinct CDR3 sequences, approximately 94% seen once. The sample consisted of CD8+ T cells from PBMCs. These receptors were obtained from a human donor with Susac syndrome.

The V call is TRBV27, the J call TRBJ2-1, with 9 bases fitting TRBD1. The CDR3 runs to 15 residues. V dropped 1 base and J dropped 6; count of bases not matched to a gene: 4. The germline gives CDR1 MNHEY, CDR2 SMNVEV (reference sequence). CDR3 nucleotides: TGTGCCAGCAGTTTATGGGGACAGGGTTCCAATGAGCAGTTCTTC. It encodes CASSLWGQGSNEQFF.

This chain uses TRBV29-1 with TRBJ2-7; 11 bases fit TRBD2. CDR1 is SQVTM, CDR2 ANQGSEA, per germline. The CDR3 is made up of 14 amino acids. J lost 2 bases, V lost 7 bases, and 7 bases had no gene match. The CDR3 region has the DNA TGCAGCGCGGCACCTAGCGGGAGGCCCTACGAGCAGTACTTC. Its protein is CSAAPSGRPYEQYF.

V gene TRBV6-5 combines with J gene TRBJ1-6, with D maybe TRBD1 (5 bases). Trimming cost V 0 bases and J 13 bases, with 7 bases left between them. The germline CDR1 and CDR2 sequences are MNHEY and SVGAGI. The CDR3 is 12 amino acids. CDR3 sequence reads: CASSYSQGPLHF. CDR3 nucleotides: TGTGCCAGCAGTTACTCTCAGGGCCCCCTCCACTTT.

The rearrangement uses TRBV6-5 and TRBJ1-2; D may be TRBD1 (6 bases). Germline V gene sequence: CDR1 MNHEY, CDR2 SVGAGI. V was trimmed by 5 bases and J by 0 bases, leaving 13 bases between them. The CDR3 has 15 amino acids. DNA of the CDR3: TGTGCCAGCAGTACAACAGGGAGAGCTAACTATGGCTACACCTTC. Its translation is CASSTTGRANYGYTF.

The chain combines TRBV11-2 with TRBJ2-7, with a tentative D call TRBD2 (7 bases). The V end lost 3 bases, the J end lost 4 bases, and 28 bases lay between the germline ends. The CDR3 is made up of 19 amino acids. The germline V gene encodes CDR1 SGHAT and CDR2 FQNNGV. The DNA for the CDR3 is TGTGCCAGCAGCTTTCCCCGCGGCGGCGGGGGCTCGCGGCGGTACGAGCAGTACTTC. Protein: CASSFPRGGGGSRRYEQYF.

V usage is TRBV6-5 and J usage is TRBJ2-1; D unclear. The germline V gene encodes CDR1 MNHEY and CDR2 SVGAGI. Trimming pared 6 bases from V and 5 bases from J, leaving 11 bases between. The CDR3 has 13 amino acids. The CDR3 DNA reads TGTGCCAGCAGCTCAAACCTCAACAATGAGCAGTTCTTC. Translated, it gives CASSSNLNNEQFF.

The CDR3 here is CASSLEGLAGGLGETQYF. The CDR3 DNA sequence: TGTGCCAGCAGCTTAGAGGGACTAGCGGGGGGCCTGGGAGAGACCCAGTACTTC. This chain uses TRBV7-2 with TRBJ2-5; 15 bases are a match to TRBD2. V was pared by 1 base and J by 4 bases, with 7 bases of the junction left unmatched. CDR3 length: 18 residues. In germline, CDR1 is SGHTA, CDR2 FQGNSA.

V and J are TRBV24-1 and TRBJ2-2; the D gene is possibly TRBD1 (5 bases). Trimming cost V 3 bases and J 6 bases, with 16 bases left between them. This CDR3 is 16 amino acids long. Germline V gene data show CDR1 as KGHDR and CDR2 as SFDVKD. The CDR3 loop is CATSDSLGQGPGELFF. CDR3 coding DNA: TGTGCCACCAGTGATAGTCTGGGTCAGGGTCCCGGGGAGCTGTTTTTT.

This chain links TRBV7-2 with TRBJ1-2, with D possibly being TRBD1 (6 bases). The CDR3 sequence is 15 residues long. Germline CDR1 is SGHTA and CDR2 is FQGNSA. V was cut by 6 bases and J by 2 bases, with 16 bases left in between. CDR3 nucleotides: TGTGCCAGCAGACATCCAGGGGTAGCGAACTATGGCTACACCTTC. As protein: CASRHPGVANYGYTF.

J is TRBJ1-4 and V is TRBV2; maybe TRBD1 (6 bases). The germline V and J ends were trimmed by 6 bases and 7 bases, with 18 bases remaining between them. This CDR3 is 15 amino acids long. The germline gives CDR1 SNHLY, CDR2 FYNNEI. CDR3 sequence (DNA): TGTGCCAGCAGCGTCCAGGGGCCGGTAGTTGAAAAACTGTTTTTT. It is translated as CASSVQGPVVEKLFF.

The chain combines TRBV11-2 with TRBJ2-3; 12 bases align to TRBD2. Trimming at V came to 4 bases and at J to 1 base, leaving 6 bases not matched to a gene. Per germline, CDR1 SGHAT and CDR2 FQNNGV. This CDR3 spans 17 amino acids. This CDR3 reads CASSWTSGTTGTDTQYF. The CDR3 DNA reads as TGTGCCAGCAGCTGGACTAGCGGGACAACAGGCACAGATACGCAGTATTTT.

The chain links TRBV6-1 to TRBJ2-5, with TRBD2 matching 7 bases. CDR1 and CDR2 (germline): MNHNS, SASEGT. Trimming cost V 9 bases and J 14 bases; bases outside gene matches: 12. The CDR3 runs 11 residues. This CDR3 is CASGYGTNEYF. In DNA, the CDR3 is TGTGCCAGTGGTTACGGGACTAACGAATACTTC.

The chain combines TRBV27 with TRBJ2-1, with D possibly TRBD1 on 6 matching bases. V gave up 0 bases and J gave up 6 bases, with 12 bases separating them. CDR1 is MNHEY and CDR2 is SMNVEV in the germline V gene (reference sequence). The CDR3 is 15 amino acids. The CDR3 here is CASSLSRQVPNEQFF. The CDR3 DNA sequence: TGTGCCAGCAGTTTATCCCGACAGGTTCCCAATGAGCAGTTCTTC.

For the CDR3, the DNA is TGTGCCAGCAGCTCCGCTAGCGTCACAGATACGCAGTATTTT. As protein: CASSSASVTDTQYF. The genes are TRBV7-2 and TRBJ2-3, with D perhaps matching TRBD2 (6 bases). This CDR3 has 14 residues. Germline lookup yields CDR1 SGHTA and CDR2 FQGNSA. The V and J ends lost 4 bases and 2 bases respectively, with 10 bases between them.

The CDR3 DNA follows: TGTGCCAGCAGTAACCGGAACACTGAAGCTTTCTTT. Translating it yields CASSNRNTEAFF. The gene calls are TRBV27 and TRBJ1-1, with D unresolved. Germline V gives CDR1 MNHEY, CDR2 SMNVEV (reference sequence). The CDR3 covers 12 residues. V was pared by 5 bases and J by 1 base, with 5 bases between.

The chain combines TRBV5-1 with TRBJ2-3; 10 bases agree with TRBD2. The junction had 9 bases not matched to a gene; V was cut back by 0 bases and J by 5 bases. Germline lookup yields CDR1 SGHRS and CDR2 YFSETQ. The CDR3 runs to 17 residues. DNA of the CDR3: TGCGCCAGCAGCTTGGTCGTAGCGGGGGGCCAGGGAGATACGCAGTATTTT. This translates into CASSLVVAGGQGDTQYF.

The chain employs TRBV4-1 and TRBJ2-3; 12 nucleotides line up with TRBD2. With 5 bases clipped from V and 5 bases from J, the junction kept 11 bases outside the gene matches. The CDR3 is 17 amino acids. Looked up from germline, CDR1 is MGHRA and CDR2 is YSYEKL. CDR3 sequence (DNA): TGCGCCAGCAGCGCGAAGATACTAGCGGGGGGCGAAGATACGCAGTATTTT. As protein: CASSAKILAGGEDTQYF.

The gene calls are TRBV28 and TRBJ2-7; D perhaps matches TRBD2 (5 bases). The V end lost 6 bases, the J end lost 1 base, and 10 bases lay between the germline ends. The CDR3 runs 13 residues. Germline loops: CDR1 MDHEN, CDR2 SYDVKM. The CDR3, as DNA: TGTGCCAGCAGACCACTAGGATCCTACGAGCAGTACTTC. Its protein is CASRPLGSYEQYF.

This clonotype was detected only once. The chain recombines TRBV27 with TRBJ1-1; D is ambiguous. Germline V gene sequence: CDR1 MNHEY, CDR2 SMNVEV (reference sequence). Trimming left V 5 bases short and J 6 bases short, with 16 bases between. There are 14 residues in the CDR3. This CDR3 is CASSAGNRVAEAFF. The CDR3 DNA sequence: TGTGCCAGCAGTGCCGGTAATAGGGTGGCTGAAGCTTTCTTT.

The chain couples TRBV29-1 to TRBJ2-7; 7 bases map to TRBD1. The V and J ends lost 6 bases and 2 bases, in that order; junction bases with no gene match: 10. The germline CDR1 and CDR2 sequences are SQVTM and ANQGSEA. CDR3 size: 14 residues. The CDR3 region has the DNA TGCAGCGTCGATACAGGGGTTCCCGCCTACGAGCAGTACTTC. Its protein is CSVDTGVPAYEQYF.

This chain joins TRBV27 and TRBJ2-7; D is possibly TRBD2 (6 bases). V lost 6 bases and J 7 bases, leaving 16 bases between the germline ends. Germline V gene data show CDR1 as MNHEY and CDR2 as SMNVEV (reference sequence). The CDR3 sequence is 13 residues long. Here the CDR3 reads CASREGPIREQYF. The CDR3, as DNA: TGTGCCAGCAGGGAGGGACCAATACGGGAGCAGTACTTC.

The rearrangement links TRBV19 to TRBJ1-5, with D perhaps matching TRBD1 (6 bases). The CDR3 extends over 16 amino acids. The germline V gene has CDR1 LNHDA and CDR2 SQIVND (reference sequence). V lost 3 bases, J lost 4 bases, and 16 bases lay in between. The CDR3 spells CASSIIPGALNQPQHF. In nucleotides, the CDR3 is TGTGCCAGTAGTATTATTCCAGGGGCGCTTAATCAGCCCCAGCATTTT.

This chain joins TRBV10-3 and TRBJ2-1; the match to TRBD2 covers 8 bases. This CDR3 has 17 amino acids. Trimming removed 4 bases from V and 6 bases from J; junction bases left unmatched: 14. Per germline, CDR1 ENHRY and CDR2 SYGVKD. The CDR3 coding sequence is TGTGCCATCAGTGGGCCCCGAGCGGGGGTAAGTCTCAATGAGCAGTTCTTC. This codes for CAISGPRAGVSLNEQFF.

The chain is built from TRBV7-8 and TRBJ2-5; TRBD2 is a possible D gene (5 bases). The germline V and J ends were trimmed by 7 bases and 2 bases, with 17 bases remaining between them. The length of the CDR3 is 15 residues. Germline values: CDR1 SGHVS, CDR2 FQNEAQ. CDR3 bases: TGTGCCAGCAAAGCCCGACGGGGAATACAAGAGACCCAGTACTTC. Residues: CASKARRGIQETQYF.

The chain combines TRBV18 with TRBJ2-2; a weak D match, TRBD2 (5 bases). Trimming took 0 bases from V and 1 from J, leaving 6 bases between them. The CDR3 is made up of 15 amino acids. Germline assignment: CDR1 KGHSH and CDR2 LQKENI. CDR3 DNA: TGTGCCAGCTCACCACCCGGGAAGAACACCGGGGAGCTGTTTTTT. This encodes CASSPPGKNTGELFF.

The table lists this clonotype with a count of one. J is TRBJ2-1 and V is TRBV2; no clear D gene. The germline V gene encodes CDR1 SNHLY and CDR2 FYNNEI. The CDR3 length is 16 residues. Trimming stripped 6 bases from V and 0 bases from J, with 15 bases between. The CDR3, as DNA: TGTGCCAGCAGCGTAAGACTGTTAAGCTCCTACAATGAGCAGTTCTTC. Translating gives CASSVRLLSSYNEQFF.